Below, one T cell receptor (beta chain) is given with its context. Its antigen remains undetermined. Qualities for individual bases were not recorded, and no much larger clone is one base off. The CDR3 holds 13 amino acids from the cysteine to the phenylalanine. Left in the record is the CDR3 DNA by itself, 39 bases read in frame from the first base. A distance of 14 bases separates the germline ends of V and J, which lose 3 bases and 6 bases respectively. The germline V gene gives CDR1 as SQVTM and CDR2 as ANQGSEA. The collaborating institutions used their own protocols to collect whole blood in K2EDTA tubes. For TCRbeta analysis, collaborators shipped samples in one of three forms: frozen whole blood, isolated PBMCs, or DNA extracted from either of those sample types. This sample is part of a study of blood T cell repertoires in COVID-19 (dated by TCRdb to 2019 to 2021). About the study as a whole: Samples from collaborators originated in the United States, Italy and Spain and spanned both the acute and convalescent phases of COVID-19. The prospective study material was composed of cDNA or gDNA derived from T cells, B-cell-depleted T cells, or PBMCs. The dataset comprised deeply sampled blood TCRbeta repertoires from subjects exposed to, actively infected with, or recovered from COVID-19. The repertoires were made available in a free public database intended to serve as a resource for research on the immune response to SARS-CoV-2. The samples were drawn from two sources: the first 160 participants of the ongoing ImmuneRACE study, and 1,000 to 1,500 subjects contributed by 6 global collaborators. A de-identified subject ID, COVID-19 status, age in years and sex were almost always included in the sample metadata. Where available, HLA class I and class II types were taken from metadata supplied by the sample provider and were not determined by assay-based typing.

The paper's findings and limits, for the study overall: The amount of clinical and demographic metadata varied by source and participant and was provided uncurated.

TCRbeta CDR3 regions were amplified from genomic DNA by means of the immunoSEQ Assay, a bias-controlled multiplex PCR. Under the source paper's analysis protocol: Nucleated cell counts per sample were estimated from amplification of reference gene primers within the assay. Sequence reads were collapsed and filtered to measure the absolute abundance of every unique TCRbeta CDR3 rearrangement. For each sample, productive Simpson clonality was calculated by taking the square root of Simpson's diversity index across productive rearrangements. TCRdb holds this immuneACCESS table with in-frame rearrangements only. Some clones are missing; in checked studies, unresolved V genes explain under half, and the rest has no known cause. V, J and clone size reflect that table, while D and trimming were determined from the DNA. Across this sample there are 150,000 to 200,000 clones, with 82% seen only once. 4.5% to 6.5% of the sample is in the top ten clones.

The sequence is built from TRBV29-1 and TRBJ1-2, and perhaps TRBD1 as D gene, on 6 matching bases. This TCR was recovered from a woman aged 25-40 years with acute or convalescent COVID-19. The sequenced sample was peripheral blood. The sequenced DNA is TGCAGCGTTGATGGCGGGGGGCTGGATGGCTACACCTTC. Translated, this gives CSVDGGGLDGYTF.